A single sample is the source of the 18 T cell receptor beta chains below, sequenced in a study of spatial heterogeneity in lung cancer. Using its own MiXCR run on the 5' RACE reads, TCRdb lists one record per CDR3 protein. The sample comprises over 70,000 distinct CDR3 sequences, around 8.9% of which are singletons, and roughly 1.8% rests with the top ten. Time point meaning: blood at routine non-recurrence follow-up after resection. The material sequenced was PBMCs, taken at follow-up. The receptor source for this set is a female donor with early-stage non-small cell lung cancer.

This chain joins TRBV6-1 and TRBJ2-1; possible D gene TRBD1, 6 bases. The V gene lost 3 bases and the J gene lost 6 bases, with 12 bases spanning the gap. The CDR3 length is 14 residues. Germline CDR1 MNHNS, CDR2 SASEGT. CDR3 sequence (DNA): TGTGCCAGCAGTGAGAACAGGGTAGGCAATGAGCAGTTCTTC. Translation gives CASSENRVGNEQFF.

This clonotype was counted many times. CDR3 protein: CASTAGGDEKLFF. The CDR3 DNA sequence: TGTGCCAGCACCGCTGGGGGGGACGAAAAACTGTTTTTT. V gene TRBV28 combines with J gene TRBJ1-4, with D possibly being TRBD1 (5 bases). Germline V gene sequence: CDR1 MDHEN, CDR2 SYDVKM. Trimming cost V 7 bases and J 8 bases, with 14 bases left between them. This CDR3 has 13 amino acids.

At least ten counts were recorded for this clonotype. For the CDR3, the DNA is TGTGCCATCAGCAAACAGGCAGGTGAAAATCAGCCCCAGCATTTT. Its protein is CAISKQAGENQPQHF. The rearrangement joins TRBV10-3 to TRBJ1-5; tentative D call: TRBD1 (5 bases). The CDR3 loop spans 15 amino acids. In germline, CDR1 is ENHRY, CDR2 SYGVKD. The V end was cut by 6 bases, the J end by 4 bases, with 16 bases between.

This clonotype was found many times. The chain uses TRBV3-1 and TRBJ2-1, with D possibly TRBD1 on 6 matching bases. With 0 bases removed from V and 9 bases from J, the gap between germline ends came to 15 bases. This CDR3 spans 15 amino acids. Germline values: CDR1 LGHDT, CDR2 YNNKEL (reference sequence). The CDR3 sequence: CASSQEGAGAREQFF. The CDR3, as DNA: TGTGCCAGCAGCCAAGAAGGGGCAGGGGCCCGTGAGCAGTTCTTC.

This clonotype showed up just a few times. J is TRBJ1-1 and V is TRBV14; D is unclear. Trimming removed 2 bases from V and 10 bases from J, with 17 bases in between. Germline values: CDR1 SGHDN, CDR2 FVKESK. The CDR3 totals 14 residues. CDR3 sequence (DNA): TGTGCCAGCAGCCAATTTAGGGCGGGCATCTCAGCTTTCTTT. This codes for CASSQFRAGISAFF.

The table lists this clonotype with many counts. This rearrangement joins TRBV7-2 to TRBJ1-6; the D gene is possibly TRBD1 (5 bases). CDR1 SGHTA and CDR2 FQGNSA come from the germline V gene. There are 15 residues in the CDR3. Trimming took off 6 bases at V and 14 bases at J, with 23 bases between the two ends. CDR3 residues: CASRSKRGNDESLHF. CDR3 coding DNA: TGTGCCAGCAGATCTAAACGGGGGAATGACGAGTCCCTCCACTTT.

This clonotype was seen many times. This rearrangement joins TRBV13 to TRBJ2-7; D unclear. Germline values: CDR1 PRHDT, CDR2 FYEKMQ (reference sequence). The CDR3 runs 13 residues. Trimming took off 6 bases at V and 1 base at J, with 10 bases between the two ends. The CDR3 nucleotides are TGTGCCAGCAGTTCAGAGAGTTCCTACGAGCAGTACTTC. It codes for CASSSESSYEQYF. Full variable domain (rest looked up from reference TRBV13 and TRBJ2-7): AAGVIQSPRHLIKEKRETATLKCYPIPRHDTVYWYQQGPGQDPQFLISFYEKMQSDKGSIPDRFSAQQFSDYHSELNMSSLELGDSALYFCASSSESSYEQYFGPGTRLTVT.

This clonotype has more than one count but fewer than ten. This CDR3 is CASSHTGEWGTGELFF. CDR3 bases: TGCGCCAGCAGCCACACAGGAGAGTGGGGCACCGGGGAGCTGTTTTTT. The chain couples TRBV5-1 to TRBJ2-2; tentatively, D is TRBD1 (5 bases). V dropped 4 bases and J dropped 4 bases, with 17 bases sitting between them. Germline V gene data show CDR1 as SGHRS and CDR2 as YFSETQ. This CDR3 contains 16 residues. Filled out from reference TRBV5-1 and TRBJ2-2, the complete variable domain reads KAGVTQTPRYLIKTRGQQVTLSCSPISGHRSVSWYQQTPGQGLQFLFEYFSETQRNKGNFPGRFSGRQFSNSRSEMNVSTLELGDSALYLCASSHTGEWGTGELFFGEGSRLTVL.

This clonotype was counted many times. The gene calls are TRBV5-1 and TRBJ2-5; D call uncertain. In germline, CDR1 is SGHRS, CDR2 YFSETQ. V shed 7 bases and J shed 3 bases, with 13 bases lying between them. CDR3 length equals 13 residues. CDR3 sequence reads: CASSRQAEETQYF. CDR3 DNA: TGCGCCAGCTCCCGCCAGGCAGAAGAGACCCAGTACTTC.

The rearrangement uses TRBV4-2 and TRBJ2-2; 11 bases are shared with TRBD2. The CDR3 runs 16 residues. Germline V gene lookup returns CDR1 LGHNA and CDR2 YNFKEQ. J gave up 4 bases and V 2 bases, and 3 bases lay outside the gene matches. The DNA for the CDR3 is TGTGCCAGCAGCCAATTAGCGGGAGGGCCCACCGGGGAGCTGTTTTTT. Protein: CASSQLAGGPTGELFF.

This clonotype has just a few counts. V is TRBV10-2 and J is TRBJ1-2; 7 nucleotides match TRBD1. This CDR3 region has 12 residues. The V gene's germline CDR1 is WSHSY and CDR2 SAAADI. Unmatched junction bases numbered 3, after V lost 3 bases and J lost 8 bases. For the CDR3, the DNA is TGCGCCAGCAGTGACTCCAGGGGGGGCTACACCTTC. Its protein product is CASSDSRGGYTF.

This clonotype was seen many times. The chain employs TRBV11-2 and TRBJ2-2; the D is unclear. The CDR3 consists of 8 residues. Germline V CDR1 and CDR2: SGHAT, FQNNGV. The CDR3: CGDGELFF. CDR3 sequence (DNA): TGTGGGGACGGGGAGCTGTTTTTT.

The rearrangement links TRBV6-5 to TRBJ2-1; tentative D call: TRBD2 (7 bases). V lost 7 bases and J lost 7, with 23 bases in between. Germline V lookup: CDR1 MNHEY, CDR2 SVGAGI. This CDR3 has 16 residues. The CDR3: CASTGLGGVQGNEQFF. CDR3 nucleotide sequence: TGTGCCAGCACCGGCCTAGGGGGGGTTCAGGGGAATGAGCAGTTCTTC.

The V gene is TRBV14, the J gene TRBJ1-1; no reliable D call. The CDR3 has 15 amino acids. V lost 1 base, J lost 3 bases, and 12 bases lay in between. CDR1 and CDR2 (germline): SGHDN, FVKESK. For the CDR3, the DNA is TGTGCCAGCAGCCAAGCTGGCTCAGGTTACACTGAAGCTTTCTTT. It encodes CASSQAGSGYTEAFF.

In this sample, this clonotype turned up many times. The chain uses TRBV7-6 and TRBJ2-5; D gene uncertain. The CDR3 runs 13 residues. The V end was cut by 5 bases, the J end by 2 bases, with 9 bases between. Germline values: CDR1 SGHVS, CDR2 FNYEAQ. In DNA form, the CDR3 reads TGTGCCAGCAGCACCCAGACTCAAGAGACCCAGTACTTC. Protein: CASSTQTQETQYF. The variable domain in full, completed from reference TRBV7-6 and TRBJ2-5, reads GAGVSQSPRYKVTKRGQDVALRCDPISGHVSLYWYRQALGQGPEFLTYFNYEAQQDKSGLPNDRFSAERPEGSISTLTIQRTEQRDSAMYRCASSTQTQETQYFGPGTRLLVL.

This CDR3 reads CASSLVGNSYEQYF. The DNA of the CDR3 is TGCGCCAGCAGCTTAGTGGGAAACTCCTACGAGCAGTACTTC. The chain has TRBV5-1 and TRBJ2-7, with no clear D. The CDR3 loop spans 14 amino acids. Germline loops: CDR1 SGHRS, CDR2 YFSETQ. Trimming cost V 2 bases and J 0 bases, with 9 bases left between them.

This clonotype was picked up a small number of times. The genes are TRBV20-1 and TRBJ2-7; TRBD1 matches at 7 bases. Germline lookup yields CDR1 DFQATT and CDR2 SNEGSKA (reference sequence). V lost 0 bases to trimming and J lost 3 bases; unmatched junction nucleotides: 8. The CDR3 consists of 15 residues. CDR3 nucleotide sequence: TGCAGTGCTAGAGATCGGAGGACAGGAGGCTACGAGCAGTACTTC. Translated: CSARDRRTGGYEQYF.

This clonotype was detected many times. The J gene is TRBJ2-2, the V gene TRBV6-5; D remains unclear. Trimming took off 5 bases at V and 3 bases at J, with 7 bases between the two ends. The length of the CDR3 is 13 residues. Germline-derived CDR1 and CDR2 are MNHEY and SVGAGI. This CDR3 is CASSPTDTGELFF. Written as DNA, the CDR3 is TGTGCCAGCAGTCCAACAGACACCGGGGAGCTGTTTTTT.